The 10 T cell receptor beta chains below were found in one sample sequenced in a study of T cell clusters in autoimmune cytopenias. Each sample's input was 200 to 300 ng genomic DNA, about 38,000 genome equivalents. TRB rearrangements were amplified by touch-down multiplex PCR with mixed TRB-A/B primers. From the multiplex PCR reads, TCRdb lists one entry per CDR3 protein and no DNA. The table counts some 6,800 distinct CDR3 sequences; 25% lies in the top ten. The sequencing input was peripheral blood. Source of these receptors: a human donor with an autoimmune cytopenia or autoimmune hepatitis (not recorded which).

This clonotype is classed as large by frequency. The gene calls are TRBV15 and TRBJ1-5. The CDR3 totals 22 residues. Looked up from germline, CDR1 is LNHNV and CDR2 is YYDKDF (reference sequence). The CDR3 region is CATSRWGRPQVIKSYSNQPQHF.

The chain carries TRBV11-1 and TRBJ1-4. Looked up from germline, CDR1 is SGHAT and CDR2 is FQDESV (reference sequence). The CDR3 loop spans 14 amino acids. This CDR3 reads CASSWSGANEKLFF.

Considering frequency, this clonotype is medium-sized. The chain uses TRBV15 and TRBJ1-2; TCRdb's D gene call, TRBD1, goes unchecked for lack of DNA. CDR1 is LNHNV and CDR2 is YYDKDF in the germline V gene (reference sequence). The CDR3 runs 14 residues. CDR3 region: CATRARATSGGYTF. Full variable domain (remainder filled in from reference TRBV15 and TRBJ1-2): DAMVIQNPRYQVTQFGKPVTLSCSQTLNHNVMYWYQQKSSQAPKLLFHYYDKDFNNEADTPDNFQSRRPNTSFCFLDIRSPGLGDTAMYLCATRARATSGGYTFGSGTRLTVV.

CDR3 region: CASKDRDGAIGELFF. The chain carries TRBV5-4 and TRBJ2-2; TCRdb names TRBD1, which stays unverified in the absence of DNA. Germline CDR1 SGHNT, CDR2 YYREEE (reference sequence). The CDR3 runs to 15 residues.

V is TRBV20-1 and J is TRBJ2-5; TCRdb indicates TRBD2, and absent DNA this call remains unverified. The CDR3 has 14 residues. Per the germline V gene, CDR1 is DFQATT and CDR2 is SNEGSKA (reference sequence). The CDR3 loop is CSARGALAVETQYF.

The chain couples TRBV10-2 to TRBJ2-1. The CDR3 runs 16 residues. The germline gives CDR1 WSHSY, CDR2 SAAADI. The CDR3 loop is CASSESGRGSDHEQFF.

The chain recombines TRBV7-9 with TRBJ1-5; with no DNA, the TCRdb D assignment of TRBD1 cannot be verified. The CDR3 is 12 amino acids. Germline CDR1 reads SEHNR; CDR2 reads FQNEAQ (reference sequence). The CDR3 loop is CATTVGDQPQHF.

V and J are TRBV6-5 and TRBJ2-2; TCRdb indicates TRBD1, and absent DNA this call remains unverified. CDR1 is MNHEY and CDR2 is SVGAGI in the germline V gene. The CDR3 covers 15 residues. CDR3 residues: CASSPPGGGTGELFF.

V is TRBV20-1 and J is TRBJ2-1; TCRdb's D call, TRBD2, is unchecked because there is no DNA. Per the germline V gene, CDR1 is DFQATT and CDR2 is SNEGSKA (reference sequence). The CDR3 covers 17 residues. CDR3 in amino acids: CSAYPFGLSSSYNEQFF.

The chain carries TRBV5-4 and TRBJ2-5; no DNA is available, so the TRBD2 call from TCRdb remains unchecked. The CDR3 contains 13 residues. Germline V gives CDR1 SGHNT, CDR2 YYREEE (reference sequence). Here the CDR3 reads CASSSDGLATQYF.